This T cell receptor beta chain was recorded in a study of pediatric ulcerative colitis. The rectum was sampled with one to two pinch biopsies at colonoscopy. The germline V gene encodes CDR1 SGHTA and CDR2 FQGTGA. J lost 5 bases, V lost 2 bases, and 6 bases had no gene match. The CDR3 extends over 15 amino acids. Produced via immunoSEQ multiplex PCR; TCRdb's table is partial and in-frame only. Of some 15,000 clones listed, around 77% are singletons. The sequence came from a boy aged 10-17 years who was a control in a study of pediatric ulcerative colitis. This chain uses TRBV7-3 with TRBJ1-2, with 9 bases aligning to TRBD1. Sequencing was done on a sample of gut tissue. The CDR3 DNA is TGTGCCAGCAGCTTAGTCGGACAGGGGACATATGGCTACACCTTC. Residues: CASSLVGQGTYGYTF.